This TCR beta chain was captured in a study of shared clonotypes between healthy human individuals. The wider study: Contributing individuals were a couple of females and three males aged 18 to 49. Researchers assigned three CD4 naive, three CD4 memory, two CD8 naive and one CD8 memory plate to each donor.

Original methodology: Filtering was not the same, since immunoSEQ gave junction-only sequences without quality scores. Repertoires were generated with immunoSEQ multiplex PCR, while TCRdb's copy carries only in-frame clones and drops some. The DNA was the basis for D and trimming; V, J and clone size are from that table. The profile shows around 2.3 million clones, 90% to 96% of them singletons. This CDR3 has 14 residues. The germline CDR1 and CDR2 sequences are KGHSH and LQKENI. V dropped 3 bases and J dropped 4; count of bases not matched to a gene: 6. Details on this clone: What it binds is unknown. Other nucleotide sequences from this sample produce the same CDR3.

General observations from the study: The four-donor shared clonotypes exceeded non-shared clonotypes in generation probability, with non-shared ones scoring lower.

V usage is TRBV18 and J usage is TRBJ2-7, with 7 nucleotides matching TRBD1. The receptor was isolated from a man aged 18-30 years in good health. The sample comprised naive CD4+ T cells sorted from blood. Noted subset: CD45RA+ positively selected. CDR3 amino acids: CASSPRTGPYEQYF. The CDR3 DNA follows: TGTGCCAGCTCACCCAGGACAGGCCCTTACGAGCAGTACTTC.